This T cell receptor beta chain was sequenced for a study of early stage breast cancer tumors. Study summary: Of approximately 16 invasive breast tumors, about a dozen were hormone receptor-positive, HER2-negative.

The V gene's germline CDR1 is SGHDT and CDR2 YYEEEE. This CDR3 comprises 10 residues. The V end was cut by 1 base, the J end by 8 bases, with 3 bases between. Study-wide results and caveats: Unsorted bulk genomic DNA sequencing lacked pairing and functional marker data. Most shared enriched TCRB sequences were commonly generated ones.

In the case of this clone: Its antigen remains unidentified.

Blood replicates held 0.5 ug DNA, tumor or normal breast around 1.5 ug, two each. Sequenced by immunoSEQ multiplex PCR; TCRdb stores in-frame clones only, minus some. The table lists about 72,000 clones, 70% to 85% of them singletons, with approximately 3.7% in the top ten. The sequenced sample was blood. V is TRBV5-6 and J is TRBJ1-1; D ambiguous. The clonotype comes from a person aged 55 to 75 with breast cancer. The CDR3 loop reads CASSLREAFF. As DNA, the CDR3 is TGTGCCAGCAGCTTGCGCGAAGCTTTCTTT.